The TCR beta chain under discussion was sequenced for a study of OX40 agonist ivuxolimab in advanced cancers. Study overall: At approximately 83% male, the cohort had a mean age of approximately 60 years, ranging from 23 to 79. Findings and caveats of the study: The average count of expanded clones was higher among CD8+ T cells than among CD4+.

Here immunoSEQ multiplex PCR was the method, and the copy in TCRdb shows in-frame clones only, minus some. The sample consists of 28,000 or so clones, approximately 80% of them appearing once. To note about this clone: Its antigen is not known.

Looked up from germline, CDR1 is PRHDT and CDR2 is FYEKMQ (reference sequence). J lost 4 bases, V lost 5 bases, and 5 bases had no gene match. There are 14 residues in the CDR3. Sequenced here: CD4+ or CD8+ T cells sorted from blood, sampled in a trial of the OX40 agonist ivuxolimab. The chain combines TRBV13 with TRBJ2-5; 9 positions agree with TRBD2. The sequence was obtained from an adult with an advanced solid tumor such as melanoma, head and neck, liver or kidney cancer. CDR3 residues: CASSPSAGGETQYF. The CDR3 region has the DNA TGTGCCAGCAGCCCCTCAGCGGGGGGAGAGACCCAGTACTTC.